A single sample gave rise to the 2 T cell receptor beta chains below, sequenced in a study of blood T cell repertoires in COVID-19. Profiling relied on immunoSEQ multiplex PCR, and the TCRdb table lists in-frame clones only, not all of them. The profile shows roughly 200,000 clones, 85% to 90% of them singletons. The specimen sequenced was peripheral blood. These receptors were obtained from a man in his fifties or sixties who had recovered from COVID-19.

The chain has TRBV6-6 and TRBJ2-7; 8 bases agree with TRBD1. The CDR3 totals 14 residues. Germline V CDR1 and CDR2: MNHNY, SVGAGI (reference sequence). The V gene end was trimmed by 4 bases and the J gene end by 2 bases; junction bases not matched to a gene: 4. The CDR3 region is CASSSATGAYEQYF. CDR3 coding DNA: TGTGCCAGCAGTTCCGCGACAGGGGCCTACGAGCAGTACTTC.

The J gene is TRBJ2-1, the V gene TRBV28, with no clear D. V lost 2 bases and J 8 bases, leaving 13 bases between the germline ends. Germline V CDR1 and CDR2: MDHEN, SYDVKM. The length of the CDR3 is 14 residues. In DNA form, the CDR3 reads TGTGCCAGCAGTTTAACAGCCAGGTCGGATGAGCAGTTCTTC. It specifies CASSLTARSDEQFF.